The present TCR beta chain was sequenced within a study of blood T cell repertoires in COVID-19. About the research overall: There were acute and convalescent COVID-19 samples, and they came from the United States, Italy and Spain.

CDR1 is LNHDA, CDR2 SQIVND, per germline (reference sequence). The ends were cut back, 5 bases at V and 4 bases at J, with 18 bases in the middle. The CDR3 runs to 16 residues. Produced via immunoSEQ multiplex PCR; TCRdb's table is partial and in-frame only. The sample has 200,000 to 250,000 clones, about 90% seen once. Specimen: peripheral blood. The chain couples TRBV19 to TRBJ2-1; TRBD2 might be the D (6 bases). The receptor's source is a woman aged 18-29 years who had recovered from COVID-19. The chain's CDR3 is CASSPHAGSAYNEQFF. CDR3 DNA: TGTGCCAGTAGTCCGCATGCGGGGAGTGCTTACAATGAGCAGTTCTTC.